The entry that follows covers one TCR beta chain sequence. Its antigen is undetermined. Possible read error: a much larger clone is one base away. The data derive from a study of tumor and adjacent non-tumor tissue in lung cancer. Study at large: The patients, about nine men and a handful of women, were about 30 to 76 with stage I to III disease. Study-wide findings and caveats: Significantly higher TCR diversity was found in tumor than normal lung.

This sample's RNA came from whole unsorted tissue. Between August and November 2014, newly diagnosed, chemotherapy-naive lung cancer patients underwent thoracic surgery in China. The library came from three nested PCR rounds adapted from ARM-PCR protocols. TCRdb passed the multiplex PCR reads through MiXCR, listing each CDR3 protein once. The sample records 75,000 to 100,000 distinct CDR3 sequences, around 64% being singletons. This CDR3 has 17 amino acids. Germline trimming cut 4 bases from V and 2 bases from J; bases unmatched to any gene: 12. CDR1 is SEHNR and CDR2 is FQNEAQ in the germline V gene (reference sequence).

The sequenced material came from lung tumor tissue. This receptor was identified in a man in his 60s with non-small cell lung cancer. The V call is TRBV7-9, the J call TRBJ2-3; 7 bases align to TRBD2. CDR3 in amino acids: CASSSTREAGDTDTQYF. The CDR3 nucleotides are TGTGCCAGCAGCTCCACCCGGGAGGCGGGAGACACAGATACGCAGTATTTT. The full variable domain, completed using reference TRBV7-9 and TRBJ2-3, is DTGVSQNPRHKITKRGQNVTFRCDPISEHNRLYWYRQTLGQGPEFLTYFQNEAQLEKSRLLSDRFSAERPKGSFSTLEIQRTEQGDSAMYLCASSSTREAGDTDTQYFGPGTRLTVL.